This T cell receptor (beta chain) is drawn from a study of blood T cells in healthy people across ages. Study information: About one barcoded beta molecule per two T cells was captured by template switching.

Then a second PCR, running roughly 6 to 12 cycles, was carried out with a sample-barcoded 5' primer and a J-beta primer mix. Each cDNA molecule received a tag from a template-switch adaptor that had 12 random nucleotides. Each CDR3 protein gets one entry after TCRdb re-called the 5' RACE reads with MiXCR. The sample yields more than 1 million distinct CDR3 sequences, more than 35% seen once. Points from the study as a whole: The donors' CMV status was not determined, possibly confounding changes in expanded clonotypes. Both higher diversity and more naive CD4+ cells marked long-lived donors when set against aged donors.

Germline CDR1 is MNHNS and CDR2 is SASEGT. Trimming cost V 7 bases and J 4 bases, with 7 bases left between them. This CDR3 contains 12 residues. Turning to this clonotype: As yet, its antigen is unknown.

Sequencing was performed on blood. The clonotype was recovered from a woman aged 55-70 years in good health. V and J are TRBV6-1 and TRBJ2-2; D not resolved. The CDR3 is CASTGRTGELFF. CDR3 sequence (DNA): TGTGCCAGCACTGGACGCACCGGGGAGCTGTTTTTT.